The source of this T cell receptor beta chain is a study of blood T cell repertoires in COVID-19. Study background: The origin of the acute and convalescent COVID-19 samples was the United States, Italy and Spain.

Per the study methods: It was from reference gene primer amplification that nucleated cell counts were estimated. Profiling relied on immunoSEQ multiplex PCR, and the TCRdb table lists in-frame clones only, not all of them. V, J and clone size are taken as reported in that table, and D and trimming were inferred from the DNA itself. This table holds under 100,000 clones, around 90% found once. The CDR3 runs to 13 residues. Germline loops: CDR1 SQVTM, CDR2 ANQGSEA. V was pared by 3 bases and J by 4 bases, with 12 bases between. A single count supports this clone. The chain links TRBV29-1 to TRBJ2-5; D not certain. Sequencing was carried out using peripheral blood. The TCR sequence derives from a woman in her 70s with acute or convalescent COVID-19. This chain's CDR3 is CSVDVLSPETQYF. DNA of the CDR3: TGCAGCGTTGATGTTCTATCCCCAGAGACCCAGTACTTC.